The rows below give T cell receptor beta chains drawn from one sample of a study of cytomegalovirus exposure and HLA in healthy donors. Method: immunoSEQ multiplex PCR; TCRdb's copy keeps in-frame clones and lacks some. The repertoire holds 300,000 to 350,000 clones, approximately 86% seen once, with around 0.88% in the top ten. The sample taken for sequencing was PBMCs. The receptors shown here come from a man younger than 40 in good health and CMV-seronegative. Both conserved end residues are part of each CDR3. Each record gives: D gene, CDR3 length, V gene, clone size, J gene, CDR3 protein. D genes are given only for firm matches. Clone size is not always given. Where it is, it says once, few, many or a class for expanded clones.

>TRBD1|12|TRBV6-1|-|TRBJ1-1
CAIERTGLGAFF
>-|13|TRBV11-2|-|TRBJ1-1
CASSYGLYTEAFF
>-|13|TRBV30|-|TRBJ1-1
CAWSVQSNTEAFF
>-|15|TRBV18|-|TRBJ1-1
CASSQIQGMNTEAFF
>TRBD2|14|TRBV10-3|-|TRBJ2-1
CAISSGGPRNEQFF
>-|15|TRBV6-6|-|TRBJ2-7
CASSYAEPGSYEQYF
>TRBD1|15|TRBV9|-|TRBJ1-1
CASSGGQAGPTEAFF
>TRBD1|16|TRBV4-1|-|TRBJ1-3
CASSQTQGIGGNTIYF
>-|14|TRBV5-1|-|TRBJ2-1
CASSLEAGNYEQFF
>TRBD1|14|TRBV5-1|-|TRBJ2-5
CASYRDRYGETQYF
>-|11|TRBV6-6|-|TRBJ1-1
CASRGGTEAFF
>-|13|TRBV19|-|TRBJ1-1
CASSMLPGKEAFF
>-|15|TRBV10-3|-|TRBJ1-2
CAISGLSAANYGYTF
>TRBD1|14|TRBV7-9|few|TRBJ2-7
CASSLEGQDDEQYF
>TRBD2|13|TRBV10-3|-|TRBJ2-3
CASYSGGVDTQYF
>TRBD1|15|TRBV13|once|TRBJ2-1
CASSPPGQRYNEQFF
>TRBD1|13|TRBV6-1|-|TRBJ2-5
CASRIQGLETQYF
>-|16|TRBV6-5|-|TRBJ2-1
CASSYTLRDIVDEQFF
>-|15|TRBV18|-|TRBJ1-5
CASSQDAGMDQPQHF
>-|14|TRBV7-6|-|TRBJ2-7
CASSSRSGPYEQYF
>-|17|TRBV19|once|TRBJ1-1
CASSQRVPNYMNTEAFF
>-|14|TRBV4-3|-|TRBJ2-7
CASSQDPRDYEQYF
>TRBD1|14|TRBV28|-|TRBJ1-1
CASSQGGVSTEAFF
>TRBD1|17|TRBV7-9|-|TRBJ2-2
CASSPFTGGVNTGELFF
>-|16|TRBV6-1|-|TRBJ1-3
CASSEVLRTAGNTIYF
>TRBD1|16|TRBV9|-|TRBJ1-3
CASSVGQGAAGNTIYF
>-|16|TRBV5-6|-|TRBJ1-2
CASSLGGGPDYYGYTF
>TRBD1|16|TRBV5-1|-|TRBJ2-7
CASSLGTGGRSYEQYF
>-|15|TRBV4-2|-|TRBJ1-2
CASSHDTGRAYGYTF
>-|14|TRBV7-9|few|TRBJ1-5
CASSLRDSNQPQHF
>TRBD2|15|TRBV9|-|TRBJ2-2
CASSVGGGYTGELFF
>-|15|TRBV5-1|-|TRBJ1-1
CASRSEQGLKTEAFF
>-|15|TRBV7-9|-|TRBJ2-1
CASSRRGQDNNEQFF
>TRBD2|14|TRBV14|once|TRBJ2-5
CASSNTGGRETQYF
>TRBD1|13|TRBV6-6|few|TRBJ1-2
CASSPQGTYGYTF
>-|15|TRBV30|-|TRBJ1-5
CAWAGGREGPRAQHF
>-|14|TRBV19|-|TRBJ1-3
CASSIGTTGNTIYF
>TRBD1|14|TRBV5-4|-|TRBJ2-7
CASSIQGAGYEQYF
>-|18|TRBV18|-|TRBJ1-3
CASSPLRRQGTSGNTIYF
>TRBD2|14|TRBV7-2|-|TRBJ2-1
CASLLAGGRNEQFF
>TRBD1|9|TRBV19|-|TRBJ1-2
CATGDGYTF
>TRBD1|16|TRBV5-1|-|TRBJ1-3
CASSLGQADSGNTIYF